These 24 T cell receptor beta chains came from one sample sequenced in a study of blood T cell repertoires in COVID-19. Sequencing was performed with immunoSEQ multiplex PCR; in TCRdb, only in-frame clones are kept and a portion is missing. The sample gives approximately 200,000 clones, roughly nine tenths of which show up once; 2% to 2.5% is in the top ten. The material sequenced was peripheral blood. All receptors come from a woman in her forties or fifties with acute or convalescent COVID-19.

V and J are TRBV11-3 and TRBJ2-6, with 9 bases identical to TRBD1. The CDR3 is made up of 17 amino acids. The J segment lost 4 bases and the V segment lost 5 bases, leaving 9 bases of the junction unmatched. In germline, CDR1 is SGHNT, CDR2 YENEEA. The CDR3 loop reads CASSIQQGAWGANVLTF. DNA of the CDR3: TGTGCCAGCAGCATTCAACAGGGGGCGTGGGGGGCCAACGTCCTGACTTTC.

This chain connects TRBV12-3 or TRBV12-4 to TRBJ1-2, with TRBD1 matching 7 bases. The CDR3 contains 13 residues. V shed 7 bases and J 4 bases; nucleotides not matched to a gene: 6. The CDR3 DNA reads TGTGCCAGCACCTTACAGGGGCCCTATGGCTACACCTTC. This sequence encodes CASTLQGPYGYTF.

The chain carries TRBV30 and TRBJ1-2; 7 bases fit TRBD1. Trimming cost V 0 bases and J 6 bases; bases outside gene matches: 4. The CDR3 is made up of 13 amino acids. Germline values: CDR1 GTSNPN, CDR2 SVGIG (reference sequence). This CDR3 reads CAWSVLRGHGYTF. The CDR3 nucleotides read TGTGCCTGGAGTGTTCTTAGGGGGCATGGCTACACCTTC.

The chain links TRBV13 to TRBJ1-4; D is uncertain. Germline lookup yields CDR1 PRHDT and CDR2 FYEKMQ (reference sequence). V shed 5 bases and J shed 5 bases, with 9 bases lying between them. This CDR3 is built from 13 residues. The CDR3, as DNA: TGTGCCAGCAGCCCCTTCTCGAATGAAAAACTGTTTTTT. This encodes CASSPFSNEKLFF.

The chain uses TRBV6-6 and TRBJ2-7; 10 nucleotides match TRBD2. The germline V gene has CDR1 MNHNY and CDR2 SVGAGI (reference sequence). Trimming removed 8 bases from V and 0 bases from J; junction bases left unmatched: 10. This CDR3 comprises 16 residues. The CDR3 nucleotides read TGTGCCAGCTCACCATTTAGCGGGGGGCCCTCCTACGAGCAGTACTTC. Translated: CASSPFSGGPSYEQYF.

The rearrangement uses TRBV7-2 and TRBJ2-1; 7 bases are shared with TRBD1. The CDR3 sequence is 13 residues long. V lost 5 bases, J lost 7 bases, and 5 bases stayed unmatched. Germline CDR1 SGHTA, CDR2 FQGNSA. The CDR3 DNA reads TGTGCCAGCAGCCCCGACAGGGAGAATGAGCAGTTCTTC. Protein: CASSPDRENEQFF.

The V gene is TRBV7-9, the J gene TRBJ1-2; 9 positions match TRBD1. The length of the CDR3 is 14 residues. The germline gives CDR1 SEHNR, CDR2 FQNEAQ (reference sequence). After removal of 6 bases from V and 8 bases from J, the junction contained 10 bases not matched to a gene. The CDR3 coding sequence is TGTGCCAGCAGTCCTCCAGGGACAGGGAAAGGCTACACCTTC. Translation: CASSPPGTGKGYTF.

This clone appeared a few times. The rearrangement links TRBV7-9 to TRBJ1-2; no definite D call. CDR1 and CDR2 (germline): SEHNR, FQNEAQ (reference sequence). The CDR3 length is 14 residues. The germline V and J ends were trimmed by 4 bases and 6 bases, with 15 bases remaining between them. This CDR3 is CASSSGSGYNGYTF. The CDR3 coding sequence is TGTGCCAGCAGCTCAGGTTCAGGATATAATGGCTACACCTTC.

About this clone itself: One junction end does not reproduce the germline sequence, and a read error may be involved. The chain has TRBV12-5 and TRBJ2-3; 9 bases map to TRBD2. The CDR3 covers 17 residues. Germline values: CDR1 LGHNT, CDR2 FRNRAP. The chain's CDR3 is CACGWGPGRGGEDTQYF. DNA of the CDR3: TGTGCTTGTGGTTGGGGCCCGGGGCGGGGGGGCGAAGATACGCAGTATTTT. Supplemented by reference TRBV12-5 and TRBJ2-3, the full variable domain reads DARVTQTPRHKVTEMGQEVTMRCQPILGHNTVFWYRQTMMQGLELLAYFRNRAPLDDSGMPKDRFSAEMPDATLATLKIQPSEPRDSAVYFCACGWGPGRGGEDTQYFGPGTRLTVL.

The genes are TRBV6-6 and TRBJ2-3, with 8 bases matching TRBD2. The junction had 4 bases not matched to a gene; V was cut back by 7 bases and J by 4 bases. The length of the CDR3 is 13 residues. The germline V gene encodes CDR1 MNHNY and CDR2 SVGAGI (reference sequence). DNA of the CDR3: TGTGCCAGCACCAAAGCGGGGGCAGATACGCAGTATTTT. It specifies CASTKAGADTQYF.

This clone appeared a single time. Here the CDR3 DNA reads TGTGCCAGCAGCTTTGGACAGGGCCTCTATGGCTACACCTTC. Protein: CASSFGQGLYGYTF. The genes are TRBV9 and TRBJ1-2; 8 bases map to TRBD1. The CDR3 runs to 14 residues. Germline V gene data show CDR1 as SGDLS and CDR2 as YYNGEE. J was trimmed by 4 bases and V by 4 bases; bases with no gene match: 6.

J is TRBJ1-1 and V is TRBV25-1, with D maybe TRBD1 (6 bases). The CDR3 consists of 15 residues. V was clipped by 4 bases and J by 1 base, with 13 bases between them. The germline V gene encodes CDR1 MGHDK and CDR2 SYGVNS. Written as DNA, the CDR3 is TGTGCCAGCAGTGGTCCGGGGACACGGAACACTGAAGCTTTCTTT. Its protein product is CASSGPGTRNTEAFF.

This chain links TRBV5-6 with TRBJ2-3; perhaps TRBD1 as D (5 bases). The CDR3 covers 16 residues. Looked up from germline, CDR1 is SGHDT and CDR2 is YYEEEE. Between the trimmed V and J ends, which lost 1 base and 0 bases, there was a span of 12 bases. The CDR3: CASSLQGRFSTDTQYF. The CDR3 DNA sequence: TGTGCCAGCAGCTTGCAGGGCCGGTTTAGCACAGATACGCAGTATTTT.

The V gene is TRBV7-2, the J gene TRBJ1-2; TRBD1 matches 7 bases. V lost 5 bases to trimming and J lost 1 base; unmatched junction nucleotides: 10. Germline V gene sequence: CDR1 SGHTA, CDR2 FQGNSA. The CDR3 loop spans 16 amino acids. The CDR3 DNA follows: TGTGCCAGCAGCCAACGACAGGGAATGGGTAACTATGGCTACACCTTC. Residues: CASSQRQGMGNYGYTF.

The CDR3 sequence is CASRSRTANTEAFF. The DNA for the CDR3 is TGTGCCAGCAGATCCAGGACAGCGAACACTGAAGCTTTCTTT. The chain employs TRBV25-1 and TRBJ1-1; D is perhaps TRBD1 (6 bases). This CDR3 is built from 14 residues. V was trimmed by 6 bases and J by 1 base, leaving 12 bases between them. The germline CDR1 and CDR2 sequences are MGHDK and SYGVNS.

The genes are TRBV6-2 or TRBV6-3 and TRBJ2-5; 12 nucleotides match TRBD2. V shed 6 bases and J 4 bases; nucleotides not matched to a gene: 9. Germline V lookup: CDR1 MNHEY, CDR2 SVGEGT. The length of the CDR3 is 16 residues. The CDR3 DNA follows: TGTGCCAGCAGCCCTAGCGGGAGGGCCGGGGGAGAGACCCAGTACTTC. This translates into CASSPSGRAGGETQYF.

This clone was seen a few times. The chain couples TRBV14 to TRBJ1-3; perhaps TRBD1 as D (5 bases). V dropped 1 base and J dropped 4 bases, with 11 bases sitting between them. The length of the CDR3 is 15 residues. Germline V gene sequence: CDR1 SGHDN, CDR2 FVKESK. CDR3 amino acids: CASSQVRTRGNTIYF. DNA of the CDR3: TGTGCCAGCAGCCAAGTCCGGACACGGGGAAACACCATATATTTT. The whole variable domain, filled in from reference TRBV14 and TRBJ1-3, reads EAGVTQFPSHSVIEKGQTVTLRCDPISGHDNLYWYRRVMGKEIKFLLHFVKESKQDESGMPNNRFLAERTGGTYSTLKVQPAELEDSGVYFCASSQVRTRGNTIYFGEGSWLTVV.

The chain joins TRBV27 to TRBJ2-3, with 9 nucleotides matching TRBD1. The germline V gene encodes CDR1 MNHEY and CDR2 SMNVEV (reference sequence). The CDR3 extends over 14 amino acids. Germline trimming cut 5 bases from V and 1 base from J; bases unmatched to any gene: 1. The CDR3 bases are TGTGCCAGCAGTCGACAGGGGGGCACAGATACGCAGTATTTT. Translation: CASSRQGGTDTQYF.

J is TRBJ2-4 and V is TRBV24-1, with D possibly matching TRBD2 (6 bases). This CDR3 has 17 residues. Trimming stripped 2 bases from V and 0 bases from J, with 13 bases between. CDR1 is KGHDR and CDR2 is SFDVKD in the germline V gene. The CDR3 sequence: CATSDSGTSLAKNIQYF. The CDR3 DNA reads as TGTGCCACCAGTGATTCCGGGACTTCGCTAGCCAAAAACATTCAGTACTTC.

This chain joins TRBV30 and TRBJ1-2; 8 nucleotides match TRBD1. The CDR3 loop spans 13 amino acids. Unmatched junction bases numbered 3, after V lost 0 bases and J lost 6 bases. Germline CDR1 is GTSNPN and CDR2 is SVGIG (reference sequence). CDR3 coding DNA: TGTGCCTGGAGTGTACAGGGGGAGGATGGCTACACCTTC. As protein: CAWSVQGEDGYTF. Full variable domain (missing parts from reference TRBV30 and TRBJ1-2): SQTIHQWPATLVQPVGSPLSLECTVEGTSNPNLYWYRQAAGRGLQLLFYSVGIGQISSEVPQNLSASRPQDRQFILSSKKLLLSDSGFYLCAWSVQGEDGYTFGSGTRLTVV.

The gene calls are TRBV9 and TRBJ2-7, with TRBD1 as a possible D gene (5 bases). The CDR3 has 13 amino acids. Germline V gene sequence: CDR1 SGDLS, CDR2 YYNGEE. The ends were cut back, 1 base at V and 5 bases at J, with 10 bases in the middle. The chain's CDR3 is CASSVMPGNEQYF. The CDR3 region has the DNA TGTGCCAGCAGCGTAATGCCAGGGAACGAGCAGTACTTC. Drawing the rest from reference TRBV9 and TRBJ2-7, the complete variable domain is DSGVTQTPKHLITATGQRVTLRCSPRSGDLSVYWYQQSLDQGLQFLIQYYNGEERAKGNILERFSAQQFPDLHSELNLSSLELGDSALYFCASSVMPGNEQYFGPGTRLTVT.

The chain uses TRBV11-2 and TRBJ1-2, with a possible D match to TRBD1 (5 bases). Germline V gives CDR1 SGHAT, CDR2 FQNNGV. The CDR3 is 12 amino acids. Trimming cost V 4 bases and J 5 bases, with 8 bases left between them. The CDR3 is CASSSQGYGYTF. Written as DNA, the CDR3 is TGTGCCAGCAGCTCCCAGGGTTATGGCTACACCTTC. The entire variable domain, with the rest obtained from reference TRBV11-2 and TRBJ1-2, is as follows: EAGVAQSPRYKIIEKRQSVAFWCNPISGHATLYWYQQILGQGPKLLIQFQNNGVVDDSQLPKDRFSAERLKGVDSTLKIQPAKLEDSAVYLCASSSQGYGYTFGSGTRLTVV.

The chain carries TRBV4-3 and TRBJ1-2; TRBD1 might be the D (5 bases). V gave up 0 bases and J gave up 8 bases, with 16 bases separating them. This CDR3 contains 15 residues. Germline loops: CDR1 LGHNA, CDR2 YSLEER. CDR3 loop: CASSQDFGRAEGYTF. The CDR3 nucleotides read TGCGCCAGCAGCCAAGATTTCGGCAGGGCAGAGGGCTACACCTTC.

The DNA of the CDR3 is TGTGCCAGCTCAGCGGGTACGGATACGCAGTATTTT. It encodes CASSAGTDTQYF. The rearrangement joins TRBV18 to TRBJ2-3, with a tentative D call TRBD2 (5 bases). The CDR3 totals 12 residues. Trimming stripped 5 bases from V and 6 bases from J, with 9 bases between. Germline assignment: CDR1 KGHSH and CDR2 LQKENI.